This T cell receptor (beta chain) came from a study of blood T cells in healthy people across ages. A second PCR, run for about 7 to 11 cycles, used a sample-barcoded 5' primer plus a J-beta primer mix. MiXCR, applied by TCRdb to the 5' RACE reads, yields one record per CDR3 protein. The data show approximately 1,100,000 distinct CDR3 sequences, with more than 40% seen just once and about 19% held by the top ten. To note about this clonotype: Its antigen is unidentified.

Study results and caveats: Higher diversity and more naive CD4+ cells were features of long-lived donors, compared to aged donors. PBMC samples, being unsorted, prevented any conclusive comparison of naive and antigen-experienced cells.

V was clipped by 3 bases and J by 8 bases; unmatched bases: 7. This CDR3 contains 15 residues. Germline lookup yields CDR1 MDHEN and CDR2 SYDVKM. The sequenced material came from blood. The clonotype originates from a woman aged 60-75 years in good health. The chain is built from TRBV28 and TRBJ1-4, with 9 bases that match TRBD1. CDR3 amino acids: CASSFRTGVGEKLFF. CDR3 sequence (DNA): TGTGCCAGCAGTTTTCGGACAGGGGTCGGAGAAAAACTGTTTTTT.